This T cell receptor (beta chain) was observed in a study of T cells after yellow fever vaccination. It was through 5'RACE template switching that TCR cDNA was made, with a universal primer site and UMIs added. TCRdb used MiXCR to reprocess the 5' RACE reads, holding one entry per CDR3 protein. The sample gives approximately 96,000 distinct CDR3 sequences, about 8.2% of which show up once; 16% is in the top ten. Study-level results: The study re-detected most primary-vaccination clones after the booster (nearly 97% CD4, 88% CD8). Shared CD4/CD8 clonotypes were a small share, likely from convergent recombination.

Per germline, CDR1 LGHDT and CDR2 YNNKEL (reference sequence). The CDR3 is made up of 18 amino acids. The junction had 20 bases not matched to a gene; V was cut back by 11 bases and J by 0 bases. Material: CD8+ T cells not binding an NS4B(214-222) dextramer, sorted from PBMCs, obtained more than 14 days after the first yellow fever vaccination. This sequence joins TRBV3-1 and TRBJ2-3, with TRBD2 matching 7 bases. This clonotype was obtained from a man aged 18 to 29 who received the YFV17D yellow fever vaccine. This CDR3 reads CASSQVEPRDYSTDTQYF. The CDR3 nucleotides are TGTGCCTCCTCCCAAGTCGAACCCCGGGACTACAGCACAGATACGCAGTATTTT.